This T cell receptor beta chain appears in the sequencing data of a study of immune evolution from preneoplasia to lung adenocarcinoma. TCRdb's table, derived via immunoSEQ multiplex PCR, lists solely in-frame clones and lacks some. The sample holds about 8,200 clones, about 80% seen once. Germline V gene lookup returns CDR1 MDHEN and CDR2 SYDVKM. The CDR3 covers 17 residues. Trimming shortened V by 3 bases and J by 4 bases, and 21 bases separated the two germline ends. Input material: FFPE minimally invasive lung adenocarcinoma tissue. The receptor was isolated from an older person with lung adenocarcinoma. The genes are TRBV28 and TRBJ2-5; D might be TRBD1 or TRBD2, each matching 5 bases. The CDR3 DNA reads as TGTGCCAGCAGTTTGTATAACCGGTCCGGTGGGGGAGAGACCCAGTACTTC. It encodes CASSLYNRSGGGETQYF.